The source of this T cell receptor (beta chain) is a study of blood T cell repertoires in COVID-19. Study-wide context: COVID-19 samples from acute and convalescent phases originated in the United States, Italy and Spain.

After removal of 3 bases from V and 14 bases from J, the junction contained 9 bases not matched to a gene. The CDR3 length is 13 residues. Looked up from germline, CDR1 is SGHTA and CDR2 is FQGNSA. Profiled with immunoSEQ multiplex PCR; TCRdb holds only in-frame clones, not every one. This table has roughly 33,000 clones, 88% appearing once. The rearrangement links TRBV7-2 to TRBJ2-1, with 8 bases fitting TRBD1. The clonotype originates from a human donor in a cohort sampled during active COVID-19. Sequencing was performed on peripheral blood. CDR3 residues: CASSLAGGHTKFF. CDR3 in DNA: TGTGCCAGCAGCTTGGCAGGGGGCCACACGAAGTTCTTC.